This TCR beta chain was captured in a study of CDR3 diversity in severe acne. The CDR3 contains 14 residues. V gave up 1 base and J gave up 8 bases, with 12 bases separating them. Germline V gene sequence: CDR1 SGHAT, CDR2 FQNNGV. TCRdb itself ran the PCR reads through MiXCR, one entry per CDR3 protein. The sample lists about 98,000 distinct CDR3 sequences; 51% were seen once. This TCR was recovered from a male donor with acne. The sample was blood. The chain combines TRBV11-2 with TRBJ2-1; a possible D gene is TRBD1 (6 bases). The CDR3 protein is CASSLVYRDHEQFF. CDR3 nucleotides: TGTGCCAGCAGCTTAGTCTACAGGGACCATGAGCAGTTCTTC.